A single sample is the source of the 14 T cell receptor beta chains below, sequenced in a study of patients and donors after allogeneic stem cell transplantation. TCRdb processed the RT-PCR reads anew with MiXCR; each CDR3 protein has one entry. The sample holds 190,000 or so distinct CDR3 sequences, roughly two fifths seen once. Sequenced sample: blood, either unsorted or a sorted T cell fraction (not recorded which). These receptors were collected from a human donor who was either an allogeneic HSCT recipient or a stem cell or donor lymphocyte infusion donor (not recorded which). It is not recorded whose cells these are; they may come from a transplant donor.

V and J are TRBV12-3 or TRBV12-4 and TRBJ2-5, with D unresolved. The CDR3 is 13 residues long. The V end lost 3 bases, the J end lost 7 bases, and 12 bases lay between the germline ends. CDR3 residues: CASSFETLRTQYF. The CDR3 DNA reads TGTGCCAGCAGTTTTGAGACTCTTAGGACCCAGTACTTC.

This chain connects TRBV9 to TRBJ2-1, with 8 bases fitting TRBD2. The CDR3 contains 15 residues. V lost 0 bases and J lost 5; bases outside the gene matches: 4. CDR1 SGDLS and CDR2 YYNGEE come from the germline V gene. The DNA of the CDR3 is TGTGCCAGCAGCGTAGCGGGGGGGCTACACAATGAGCAGTTCTTC. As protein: CASSVAGGLHNEQFF.

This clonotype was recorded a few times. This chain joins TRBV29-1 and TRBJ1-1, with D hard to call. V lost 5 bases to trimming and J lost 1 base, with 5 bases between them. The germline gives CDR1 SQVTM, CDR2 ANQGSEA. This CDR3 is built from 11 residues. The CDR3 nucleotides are TGCAGCGTTTTGAGGAACACTGAAGCTTTCTTT. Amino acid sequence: CSVLRNTEAFF.

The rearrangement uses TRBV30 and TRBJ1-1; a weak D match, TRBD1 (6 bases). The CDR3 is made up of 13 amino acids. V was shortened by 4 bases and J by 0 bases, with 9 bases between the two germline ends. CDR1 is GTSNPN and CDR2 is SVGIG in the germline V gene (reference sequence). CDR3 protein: CAWKRTVNTEAFF. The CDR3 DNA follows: TGTGCCTGGAAACGGACAGTGAACACTGAAGCTTTCTTT.

The CDR3 loop reads CASSQEHRVDQPQHF. The DNA for the CDR3 is TGCGCCAGCAGCCAAGAACACAGGGTAGATCAGCCCCAGCATTTT. The V and J genes are TRBV4-1 and TRBJ1-5, with TRBD1 as a possible D gene (6 bases). CDR1 MGHRA and CDR2 YSYEKL come from the germline V gene. The CDR3 spans 15 residues. V gave up 0 bases and J gave up 5 bases, with 11 bases separating them.

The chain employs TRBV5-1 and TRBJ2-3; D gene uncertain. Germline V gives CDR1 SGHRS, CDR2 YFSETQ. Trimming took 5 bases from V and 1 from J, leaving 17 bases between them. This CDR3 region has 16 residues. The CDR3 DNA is TGCGCCAGCAGGTTTCCCCGGTCGGGTGGCACAGATACGCAGTATTTT. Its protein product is CASRFPRSGGTDTQYF. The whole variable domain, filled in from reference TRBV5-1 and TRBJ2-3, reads KAGVTQTPRYLIKTRGQQVTLSCSPISGHRSVSWYQQTPGQGLQFLFEYFSETQRNKGNFPGRFSGRQFSNSRSEMNVSTLELGDSALYLCASRFPRSGGTDTQYFGPGTRLTVL.

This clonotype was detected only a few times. Here the CDR3 DNA reads TGTGCCATCAGTGACTCTCCCGAAAACTATGGCTACACCTTC. Protein sequence: CAISDSPENYGYTF. V usage is TRBV10-3 and J usage is TRBJ1-2; D not resolved. The CDR3 spans 14 residues. CDR1 is ENHRY and CDR2 is SYGVKD in the germline V gene. Trimming took off 3 bases at V and 2 bases at J, with 10 bases between the two ends.

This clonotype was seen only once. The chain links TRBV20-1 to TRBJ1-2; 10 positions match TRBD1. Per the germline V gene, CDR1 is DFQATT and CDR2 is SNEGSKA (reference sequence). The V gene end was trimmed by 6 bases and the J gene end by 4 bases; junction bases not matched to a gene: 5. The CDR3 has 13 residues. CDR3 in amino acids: CSAEDRGSYGYTF. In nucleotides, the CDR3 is TGCAGTGCAGAGGACAGGGGGAGCTATGGCTACACCTTC.

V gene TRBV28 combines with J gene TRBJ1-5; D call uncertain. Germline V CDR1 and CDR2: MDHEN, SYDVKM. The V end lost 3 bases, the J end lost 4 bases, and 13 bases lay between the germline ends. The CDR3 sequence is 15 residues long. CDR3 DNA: TGTGCCAGCAGTTTTGAAGGGCTTGGGAATCAGCCCCAGCATTTT. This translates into CASSFEGLGNQPQHF.

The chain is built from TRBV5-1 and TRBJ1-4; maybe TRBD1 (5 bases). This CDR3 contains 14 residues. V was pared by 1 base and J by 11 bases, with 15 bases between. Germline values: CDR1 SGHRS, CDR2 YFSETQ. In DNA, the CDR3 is TGCGCCAGCAGCTTGCAGGGACTAGAAAGGAAACTGTTTTTT. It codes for CASSLQGLERKLFF.

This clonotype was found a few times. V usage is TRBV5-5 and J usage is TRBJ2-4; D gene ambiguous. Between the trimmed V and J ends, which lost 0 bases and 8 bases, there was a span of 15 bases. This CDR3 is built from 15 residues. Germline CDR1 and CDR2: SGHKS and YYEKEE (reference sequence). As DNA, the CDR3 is TGTGCCAGCAGCTTGGACCTTGGCAGGTTGGACATTCAGTACTTC. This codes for CASSLDLGRLDIQYF. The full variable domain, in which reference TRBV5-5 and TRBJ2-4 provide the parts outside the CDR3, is DAGVTQSPTHLIKTRGQQVTLRCSPISGHKSVSWYQQVLGQGPQFIFQYYEKEERGRGNFPDRFSARQFPNYSSELNVNALLLGDSALYLCASSLDLGRLDIQYFGAGTRLSVL.

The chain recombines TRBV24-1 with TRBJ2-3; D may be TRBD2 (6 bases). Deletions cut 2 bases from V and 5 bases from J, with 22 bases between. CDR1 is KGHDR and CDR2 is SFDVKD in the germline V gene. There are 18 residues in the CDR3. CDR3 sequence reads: CATSDSGPGELWEDTQYF. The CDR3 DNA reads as TGTGCCACCAGTGATTCCGGCCCGGGGGAGCTATGGGAAGATACGCAGTATTTT.

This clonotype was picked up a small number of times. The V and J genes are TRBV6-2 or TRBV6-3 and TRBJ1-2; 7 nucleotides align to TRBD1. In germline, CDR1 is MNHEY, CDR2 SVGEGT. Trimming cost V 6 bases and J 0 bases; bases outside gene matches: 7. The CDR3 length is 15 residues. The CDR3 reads CASRPNRGANYGYTF. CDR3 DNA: TGTGCCAGCAGACCCAACAGGGGAGCTAACTATGGCTACACCTTC.

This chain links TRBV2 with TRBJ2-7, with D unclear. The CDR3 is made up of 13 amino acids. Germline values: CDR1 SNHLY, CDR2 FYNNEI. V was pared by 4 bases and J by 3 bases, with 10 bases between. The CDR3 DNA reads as TGTGCCAGCAGTGCCGGGCCTCTCTACGAGCAGTACTTC. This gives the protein CASSAGPLYEQYF. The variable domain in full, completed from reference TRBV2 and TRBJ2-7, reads EPEVTQTPSHQVTQMGQEVILRCVPISNHLYFYWYRQILGQKVEFLVSFYNNEISEKSEIFDDQFSVERPDGSNFTLKIRSTKLEDSAMYFCASSAGPLYEQYFGPGTRLTVT.